Only a few counts were recorded for the clone carrying this T cell receptor (beta chain). Its cognate antigen is unknown. Library preparation (for TCRbeta) was performed with unique molecular identifiers. TCRdb processed the PCR reads anew with MiXCR; each CDR3 protein has one entry. The sample consists of around 450,000 distinct CDR3 sequences, about 17% of them appearing once. The data derive from a study of T-cell reconstitution after alpha-beta-depleted transplantation in children. Broader study findings: About two months after transplant, alpha-beta T cells reportedly came from several hundred expanded graft clones. Newly produced T cells mostly provided counts and TCRbeta diversity after one year, as hyperexpanded clones declined.

The V gene's germline CDR1 is SQVTM and CDR2 ANQGSEA. This CDR3 comprises 18 residues. V lost 6 bases to trimming and J lost 3 bases; unmatched junction nucleotides: 12. This sequence was found in a boy under three years old who had a stem cell transplant for Wiskott-Aldrich syndrome, so the T cells may come from the graft donor. The chain is built from TRBV29-1 and TRBJ2-1, with 15 bases identical to TRBD2. The sequencing here drew on PBMCs, mostly from graft donor cells, taken 360 days after TCRalphabeta/CD19-depleted stem cell transplant. The CDR3 region is CSVTGLAGGPSFYNEQFF. In nucleotides, the CDR3 is TGCAGCGTAACAGGACTAGCGGGAGGGCCTTCTTTCTACAATGAGCAGTTCTTC.